The 4 T cell receptor beta chains given below trace back to one sample, sequenced in a study of CD8 T cells in Susac syndrome. RNA was extracted with the RNeasy kit, and a quantity of roughly 0.45 to 1 ug was reverse transcribed using random hexamers. TCRdb reprocessed the immunoSEQ multiplex PCR reads via MiXCR and lists one record per CDR3 protein. The sample yields tens of thousands of distinct CDR3 sequences, over 75% seen once. The sample comprised CD8+ T cells from PBMCs. The source of these receptors is a human donor with multiple sclerosis.

In this sample, this clonotype turned up once. The chain employs TRBV10-3 and TRBJ1-2; D is ambiguous. This CDR3 contains 14 residues. From germline, CDR1 is ENHRY and CDR2 SYGVKD. Trimming left V 3 bases short and J 8 bases short, with 16 bases between. CDR3 residues: CAISEKRDHRGYTF. Written as DNA, the CDR3 is TGTGCCATCAGTGAAAAGAGAGACCACCGCGGCTACACCTTC.

The genes are TRBV12-5 and TRBJ2-2; 12 nucleotides line up with TRBD2. Germline V gene lookup returns CDR1 LGHNT and CDR2 FRNRAP. J was trimmed by 9 bases and V by 5 bases; bases with no gene match: 10. The CDR3 runs 16 residues. The CDR3 DNA is TGTGCTAGTGGTGTCGGGACTAGCGGGCCTGTCTGGGAGCTGTTTTTT. Translated, it gives CASGVGTSGPVWELFF.

This clonotype was seen a few times. J is TRBJ2-7 and V is TRBV9, with TRBD2 identical over 7 bases. Per germline, CDR1 SGDLS and CDR2 YYNGEE. The CDR3 is made up of 12 amino acids. The trim removed 0 bases at V and 7 bases at J, leaving 1 base unmatched. CDR3 loop: CASSVGRGEQYF. CDR3 DNA: TGTGCCAGCAGCGTAGGGCGGGGGGAGCAGTACTTC.

The chain employs TRBV5-6 and TRBJ2-5; 10 bases map to TRBD2. V lost 7 bases to trimming and J lost 4 bases; unmatched junction nucleotides: 10. The germline V gene encodes CDR1 SGHDT and CDR2 YYEEEE. The CDR3 has 15 amino acids. CDR3 coding DNA: TGTGCCAGCGGATCTAGCGGGAGAGGGGGAGAGACCCAGTACTTC. It is translated as CASGSSGRGGETQYF.